This T cell receptor (beta chain) emerged from a study of Tregs in tolerant kidney transplant recipients. CDR1 and CDR2 from the germline V gene are SGHVS and FNYEAQ. This CDR3 contains 15 residues. On this clone itself: Its ends do not fully match the called genes, so a read error is possible.

Mixed chimerism was transient after nonmyeloablative marrow transplants from related graft donors. CD4+CD25+CD127- Tregs, CD4+CD25- non-Tregs, CD4 and CD8 cells were sorted. Here immunoSEQ multiplex PCR was the method, and the copy in TCRdb shows in-frame clones only, minus some. The data show tens of thousands of clones, approximately 93% seen once. The clonotype was recovered from a human patient who received a combined kidney and bone marrow transplant. Some T cells may be the graft donor's. This chain joins TRBV7-6 and TRBJ1-3; 7 bases align to TRBD1. The sample consisted of CD4+ T cells from blood (PBMCs), taken 12 months after the transplant. CDR3 sequence (DNA): TGTGCCGGCAGCCTCGGACAGGAGGGTGGAAACACCATATATTTT. This sequence encodes CAGSLGQEGGNTIYF.